This TCR beta chain was observed in a study of Graves' ophthalmopathy and Graves' hyperthyroidism. Study-wide findings and caveats: An 81.08% specificity and just under 90% sensitivity were achieved by a 13-signature model that separated ophthalmopathy from stable hyperthyroidism.

This clonotype was observed at least ten times. Antigen unknown. The CDR3 is made up of 15 amino acids. Trimming stripped 5 bases from V and 0 bases from J, with 11 bases between. CDR1 is SGHRS and CDR2 is YFSETQ in the germline V gene. RNA transcripts yielded amplified TCR beta CDR3 regions. The first-round RT-PCR employed HTBI primers together with the Qiagen OneStep RT-PCR kit. A multiplex PCR was then performed as the second round. TCRdb ran MiXCR on the multiplex PCR reads and lists one entry per CDR3 protein. The table records about 220,000 distinct CDR3 sequences, about 22% of them present only once.

The sequenced sample consisted of peripheral blood. The chain links TRBV5-1 to TRBJ2-2; a weak D match, TRBD1 (5 bases). This TCR derives from a woman aged 50 to 60 with Graves' ophthalmopathy. The CDR3 DNA reads TGCGCCAGCAGAACAGGCCCGCCGAACACCGGGGAGCTGTTTTTT. This gives the protein CASRTGPPNTGELFF. The full variable domain, with the rest looked up from reference TRBV5-1 and TRBJ2-2, is KAGVTQTPRYLIKTRGQQVTLSCSPISGHRSVSWYQQTPGQGLQFLFEYFSETQRNKGNFPGRFSGRQFSNSRSEMNVSTLELGDSALYLCASRTGPPNTGELFFGEGSRLTVL.